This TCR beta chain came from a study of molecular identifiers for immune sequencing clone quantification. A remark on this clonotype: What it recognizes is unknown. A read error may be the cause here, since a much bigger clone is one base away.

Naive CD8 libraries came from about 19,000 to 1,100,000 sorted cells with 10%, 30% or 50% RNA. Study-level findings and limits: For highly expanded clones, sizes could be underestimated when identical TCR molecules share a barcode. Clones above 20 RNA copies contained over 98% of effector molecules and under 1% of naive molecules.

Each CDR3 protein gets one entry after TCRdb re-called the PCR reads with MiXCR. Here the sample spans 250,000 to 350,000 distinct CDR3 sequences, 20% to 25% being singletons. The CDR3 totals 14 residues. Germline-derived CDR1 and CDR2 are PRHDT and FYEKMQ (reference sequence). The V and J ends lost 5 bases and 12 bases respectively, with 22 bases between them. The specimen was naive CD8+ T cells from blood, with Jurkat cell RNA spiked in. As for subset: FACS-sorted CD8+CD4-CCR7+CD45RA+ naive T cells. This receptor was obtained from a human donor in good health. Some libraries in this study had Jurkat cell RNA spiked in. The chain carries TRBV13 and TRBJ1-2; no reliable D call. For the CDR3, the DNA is TGTGCCAGCAGCCTTGGTCAGTCTGACGGCGGCCACACCTTC. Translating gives CASSLGQSDGGHTF.